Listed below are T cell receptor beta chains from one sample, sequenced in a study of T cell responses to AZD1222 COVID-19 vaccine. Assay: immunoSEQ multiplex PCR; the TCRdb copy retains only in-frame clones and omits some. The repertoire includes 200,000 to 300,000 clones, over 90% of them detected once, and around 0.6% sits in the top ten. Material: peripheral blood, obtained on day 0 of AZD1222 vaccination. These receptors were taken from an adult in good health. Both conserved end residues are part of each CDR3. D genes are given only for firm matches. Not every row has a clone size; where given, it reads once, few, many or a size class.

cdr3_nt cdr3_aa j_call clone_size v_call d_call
TGTGCCATCAGCGCAACTAGCGGGGGATGGGAGACCCAGTACTTC CAISATSGGWETQYF TRBJ2-5 . TRBV10-3 TRBD2
TGTGCCAGCAGCCAAGGGCCCGGGGAGCTGTTTTTT CASSQGPGELFF TRBJ2-2 . TRBV14 .
TGTGCTAGTGGTTTGGTAGGCGGAACAGGCATAGATCAGCCCCAGCATTTT CASGLVGGTGIDQPQHF TRBJ1-5 . TRBV12-5 .
TGTGCCACCAGGCCAAGAGGGGCCCTCACAGATACGCAGTATTTT CATRPRGALTDTQYF TRBJ2-3 . TRBV24-1 .
TGTGCCAGCAGCCCGGGCCCTCCCCCGGGGTACGAGCAGTACTTC CASSPGPPPGYEQYF TRBJ2-7 few TRBV7-8 .
TGTGCCAGCAGTGACCCGGCAGCAGGGGGAGGGTACGAGCAGTACTTC CASSDPAAGGGYEQYF TRBJ2-7 . TRBV6-1 .
TGCGCCAGCAGCCCGAGCGGGAATAGGGTATTTGAGCAGTTCTTC CASSPSGNRVFEQFF TRBJ2-1 . TRBV5-1 TRBD2
TGCGCCAGCAGCTTATTAAGCTTCGGGGACACTGAAGCTTTCTTT CASSLLSFGDTEAFF TRBJ1-1 . TRBV5-1 .
TGTGCCAGCAGCCTCCTGGGGTGGGCTTACGAGCAGTACTTC CASSLLGWAYEQYF TRBJ2-7 . TRBV7-2 .
TGTGCCAGCAGCGGCCCGTGGGCCCGAGGGTATGGCTACACCTTC CASSGPWARGYGYTF TRBJ1-2 . TRBV5-4 .
TGTGCCAGCAGTGCCCAGACCGGGTTCTCTGGAAACACCATATATTTT CASSAQTGFSGNTIYF TRBJ1-3 once TRBV25-1 .
TGCGCCAGCAGCTTGGCCGAACCAGATACGCAGTATTTT CASSLAEPDTQYF TRBJ2-3 . TRBV5-1 .
TGTGCCAGCAGTCCCTTCGGGACAGGGAGTTCACCCCTCCACTTT CASSPFGTGSSPLHF TRBJ1-6 . TRBV27 TRBD1
TGTGCCAGCAGTTTAAGTAGCGGGAGAGGCCCCGGGGAGCTGTTTTTT CASSLSSGRGPGELFF TRBJ2-2 . TRBV28 TRBD2
TGTGCCAGCAGTTACCCCCGGACAGGCGAGCAGTACTTC CASSYPRTGEQYF TRBJ2-7 . TRBV6-2/TRBV6-3 TRBD1
TGCGCCAGCAGCTTGGTTGGACATCTGAACACTGAAGCTTTCTTT CASSLVGHLNTEAFF TRBJ1-1 . TRBV5-1 .
TGTGCCAGCAGCTCCACGGGGGGAAGGGGCTATTCACCCCTCCACTTT CASSSTGGRGYSPLHF TRBJ1-6 once TRBV7-9 .
TGTGCCAGCAGTGGCCGGGACAGGGGCTTCTCCTACGAGCAGTACTTC CASSGRDRGFSYEQYF TRBJ2-7 . TRBV6-1 TRBD1
TGTGCCAGCAGCGTCCCCCCCTGGAACACTGAAGCTTTCTTT CASSVPPWNTEAFF TRBJ1-1 . TRBV5-8 .
TGTGCCAGCAGTTTTCCTGACGCCCAAGAGACCCAGTACTTC CASSFPDAQETQYF TRBJ2-5 . TRBV28 .
TGTGCCAGCTCTCCACGGACAGGAGAGGACCAGCCCCAGCATTTT CASSPRTGEDQPQHF TRBJ1-5 . TRBV18 TRBD1
TGTGCCAGCAGCGTAGGGGGGAGGCCTGTCGACGAGCAGTACTTC CASSVGGRPVDEQYF TRBJ2-7 . TRBV9 .
TGTGCCAGCAGCCAAGGGGCGGGGCCCACAGATACGCAGTATTTT CASSQGAGPTDTQYF TRBJ2-3 many TRBV4-2 .
TGTGCCAGTAGTATAGTGGGGGGGGATCGAAATCAGCCCCAGCATTTT CASSIVGGDRNQPQHF TRBJ1-5 . TRBV19 .
TGTGCCACCAGCAGAGACTATTTGGTGGGGAACACTGAAGCTTTCTTT CATSRDYLVGNTEAFF TRBJ1-1 . TRBV15 .
TGCGCCAGCAGCCAAGATTACGGGAGGGAAAGGGAGACCCAGTACTTC CASSQDYGRERETQYF TRBJ2-5 . TRBV4-3 TRBD2
TGTGCCAGCAGCCATCACACTAGCAGGGAGGAAGATGGCTACACCTTC CASSHHTSREEDGYTF TRBJ1-2 . TRBV5-4 .
TGTGCCAGCAGTCCCCAGGGCTATGGCTACACCTTC CASSPQGYGYTF TRBJ1-2 . TRBV28 .
TGTGCCAGCCGAGGAGGGGCAGGGTACATCCCGCAAGAGACCCAGTACTTC CASRGGAGYIPQETQYF TRBJ2-5 . TRBV5-4 .
TGTGCCAGCACCCCGACACGGAGTGAGCAGTTCTTC CASTPTRSEQFF TRBJ2-1 . TRBV2 .
TGTGCCAGCAGTTTAAACCGCTATGGCTACACCTTC CASSLNRYGYTF TRBJ1-2 . TRBV28 .
TGCGCCAGCAGCCAAGGGGGGACATCGTGGACCGGGGAGCTGTTTTTT CASSQGGTSWTGELFF TRBJ2-2 . TRBV4-1 .
TGTGCCAGCAGTTTAGCGCAAGCAGAAAAACTGTTTTTT CASSLAQAEKLFF TRBJ1-4 . TRBV12-3/TRBV12-4 .
TGTGCCAGCAGCTTATTTGGGAGGCAAGAGCAGTACTTC CASSLFGRQEQYF TRBJ2-7 . TRBV11-1 .
TGTGCCAGTACAGGACAGGGAGTCTACGAGCAGTACTTC CASTGQGVYEQYF TRBJ2-7 . TRBV19 TRBD1
TGTGCCATCAGTGAGTCCGGGGGCGTCTTTAATGAGCAGTTCTTC CAISESGGVFNEQFF TRBJ2-1 . TRBV10-3 .
TGCGCCAGCAGCTTGGCCGGTTCTTCCCTAGCCGGGGAGCTGTTTTTT CASSLAGSSLAGELFF TRBJ2-2 . TRBV5-1 .
TGTGCCACGACGGGGGGCGGGAGTAGAAATGAGCAGTTCTTC CATTGGGSRNEQFF TRBJ2-1 . TRBV6-6 .
TGTGCCAGCAGCCAAGAAAGAATCGCGGGAGGGGGGGAGACCCAGTACTTC CASSQERIAGGGETQYF TRBJ2-5 . TRBV3-1/TRBV3-2 TRBD2
TGTGCCAGCAGTGAAGCCGCCTACGAGCAGTACTTC CASSEAAYEQYF TRBJ2-7 . TRBV2 .
TGCGCCAGCAGCCAAGATACGTCGGGTGGGCCCTCCTACAATGAGCAGTTCTTC CASSQDTSGGPSYNEQFF TRBJ2-1 . TRBV4-1 .
TGTGCCAGCAGAGGGACAGGGAGGGGCTATGGCTACACCTTC CASRGTGRGYGYTF TRBJ1-2 once TRBV2 TRBD1
TGTGCCAGCAGCGTAGGGGCAGGGGGGTACAATGAGCAGTTCTTC CASSVGAGGYNEQFF TRBJ2-1 . TRBV9 .
TGTGCCAGCAGGAAGCGGGAGGGGTACAATGAGCAGTTCTTC CASRKREGYNEQFF TRBJ2-1 . TRBV28 TRBD2
TGTGCCAGCAGTTTACCAGGGAATAATGAAAAACTGTTTTTT CASSLPGNNEKLFF TRBJ1-4 . TRBV28 .
TGTGCCAGCTCACCAAGGACCGAAGAGACCCAGTACTTC CASSPRTEETQYF TRBJ2-5 . TRBV18 .
TGTGCCAGCAGCTCCGGGACAGGTAACTACGAGCAGTACTTC CASSSGTGNYEQYF TRBJ2-7 . TRBV9 TRBD1
TGCGCCAGCAGCTTAGGGAGCCCACCTGGCGAGCAGTACTTC CASSLGSPPGEQYF TRBJ2-7 . TRBV5-1 .
TGCGCCAGCCTGGGACGGAACACCGGGGAGCTGTTTTTT CASLGRNTGELFF TRBJ2-2 . TRBV5-1 .
TGCAGTGCTAGAACAGGGGGGACCCAGCATTTT CSARTGGTQHF TRBJ1-5 . TRBV20-1 TRBD1
TGTGCCAGCAGTTCAAGGGTCGGGACGAGGCGGTATTTT CASSSRVGTRRYF TRBJ2-3 . TRBV28 .
TGTGCCAGCAGTTTCGGACAGGGTTATGGCTACACCTTC CASSFGQGYGYTF TRBJ1-2 . TRBV28 TRBD1
TGTGCCAGCAGCCCCGGTGCGGGTCGTACCGGGGAGCTGTTTTTT CASSPGAGRTGELFF TRBJ2-2 . TRBV7-8 .